Presented here are 11 T cell receptor beta chains from one specimen sequenced in a study of identical twins. TCRdb processed the 5' RACE reads anew with MiXCR; each CDR3 protein has one entry. The table lists around 490,000 distinct CDR3 sequences, around 20% of them singletons. These sequences were also reported in another study, on yellow fever vaccine responses in identical twins.

Sequencing used CD4+ T cells sorted from blood. The receptors shown here come from a woman younger than 35 in good health.

This clonotype was seen ten or more times. The rearrangement joins TRBV12-3 or TRBV12-4 to TRBJ1-4; the D gene is possibly TRBD1 (6 bases). The CDR3 has 14 residues. V gave up 6 bases and J gave up 4 bases, with 12 bases separating them. The CDR3 nucleotides are TGTGCCAGCAGGGGCGGACAGCTTAATGAAAAACTGTTTTTT. Amino acids: CASRGGQLNEKLFF.

This chain links TRBV20-1 with TRBJ2-3, with D possibly TRBD2 on 6 matching bases. CDR3 length: 13 amino acids. V dropped 3 bases and J dropped 4 bases, with 11 bases sitting between them. CDR1 and CDR2 (germline): DFQATT, SNEGSKA (reference sequence). The CDR3 loop reads CSARRGYSDTQYF. The CDR3 DNA reads TGCAGTGCTAGGCGGGGATATTCAGATACGCAGTATTTT.

The chain links TRBV12-3 or TRBV12-4 to TRBJ2-3; the match to TRBD2 covers 9 bases. The CDR3 is made up of 17 amino acids. The V gene end was trimmed by 6 bases and the J gene end by 2 bases; junction bases not matched to a gene: 12. Here the CDR3 reads CASSKILAGVITDTQYF. The CDR3 DNA reads TGTGCCAGCAGCAAAATATTAGCGGGAGTCATCACAGATACGCAGTATTTT.

The J gene is TRBJ1-2, the V gene TRBV12-3 or TRBV12-4; D remains ambiguous. The CDR3 has 14 amino acids. V was pared by 7 bases and J by 4 bases, with 16 bases between. CDR3 protein: CASTLGLTSYGYTF. CDR3 sequence (DNA): TGTGCCAGCACTCTCGGACTGACAAGCTATGGCTACACCTTC.

The chain joins TRBV5-1 to TRBJ2-1, with 7 bases aligning to TRBD2. CDR1 is SGHRS, CDR2 YFSETQ, per germline. This CDR3 comprises 13 residues. Unmatched junction bases numbered 3, after V lost 4 bases and J lost 5 bases. The CDR3 protein is CASSGDYNNEQFF. The DNA for the CDR3 is TGCGCCAGCAGCGGGGACTACAACAATGAGCAGTTCTTC.

This clonotype was seen more than once but under ten times. This chain connects TRBV20-1 to TRBJ2-2, with unresolved D. Between the trimmed V and J ends, which lost 6 bases and 4 bases, there was a span of 9 bases. This CDR3 has 12 amino acids. Germline V gene lookup returns CDR1 DFQATT and CDR2 SNEGSKA (reference sequence). In DNA form, the CDR3 reads TGCAGTGCCGGTCCAATCACCGGGGAGCTGTTTTTT. Its translation is CSAGPITGELFF.

This clonotype occurred a few times. The chain recombines TRBV6-2 or TRBV6-3 with TRBJ2-7, with 11 bases aligning to TRBD2. V shed 4 bases, J shed 2 bases, and the junction held 10 bases outside the gene matches. CDR1 and CDR2 from the germline V gene are MNHEY and SVGEGT. The CDR3 is 17 amino acids. In DNA form, the CDR3 reads TGTGCCAGCAGTTTCTCCCCTGGGACTAGCGGTACCTACGAGCAGTACGTC. Its protein is CASSFSPGTSGTYEQYV.

This clonotype occurred many times. The chain recombines TRBV7-3 with TRBJ2-4; 14 bases match TRBD2. Germline V gene lookup returns CDR1 SGHTA and CDR2 FQGTGA. Germline trimming cut 1 base from V and 0 bases from J; bases unmatched to any gene: 14. The CDR3 runs to 22 residues. CDR3 DNA: TGTGCCAGCAGCTTAAAAACCGGCCGGGGACTAGCGGGAGCTATAGCCAAAAACATTCAGTACTTC. Translated: CASSLKTGRGLAGAIAKNIQYF.

This clonotype occurred a few times. CDR3 sequence (DNA): TGCGCCAGCAGGGGAGGGTCGGTCACTGAAGCTTTCTTT. Amino acids: CASRGGSVTEAFF. The rearrangement uses TRBV10-2 and TRBJ1-1; D gene unclear. Germline loops: CDR1 WSHSY, CDR2 SAAADI. Trimming shortened V by 6 bases and J by 4 bases, and 12 bases separated the two germline ends. This CDR3 contains 13 residues.

The V gene is TRBV20-1, the J gene TRBJ2-3, with D tentatively TRBD2 (6 bases). This CDR3 comprises 15 residues. The V gene lost 3 bases and the J gene lost 4 bases, with 17 bases spanning the gap. Germline assignment: CDR1 DFQATT and CDR2 SNEGSKA (reference sequence). In nucleotides, the CDR3 is TGCAGTGCTAGTTTGCGGGTTGGGGGGTCAGATACGCAGTATTTT. Translated, it gives CSASLRVGGSDTQYF.

This rearrangement joins TRBV2 to TRBJ2-2; TRBD1 is a possible D gene (6 bases). Germline CDR1 and CDR2: SNHLY and FYNNEI. The CDR3 is made up of 15 amino acids. V was trimmed by 2 bases and J by 1 base, leaving 8 bases between them. DNA for the CDR3: TGTGCCAGCAGTGAATGGGGACAGAACACCGGGGAGCTGTTTTTT. This translates into CASSEWGQNTGELFF.